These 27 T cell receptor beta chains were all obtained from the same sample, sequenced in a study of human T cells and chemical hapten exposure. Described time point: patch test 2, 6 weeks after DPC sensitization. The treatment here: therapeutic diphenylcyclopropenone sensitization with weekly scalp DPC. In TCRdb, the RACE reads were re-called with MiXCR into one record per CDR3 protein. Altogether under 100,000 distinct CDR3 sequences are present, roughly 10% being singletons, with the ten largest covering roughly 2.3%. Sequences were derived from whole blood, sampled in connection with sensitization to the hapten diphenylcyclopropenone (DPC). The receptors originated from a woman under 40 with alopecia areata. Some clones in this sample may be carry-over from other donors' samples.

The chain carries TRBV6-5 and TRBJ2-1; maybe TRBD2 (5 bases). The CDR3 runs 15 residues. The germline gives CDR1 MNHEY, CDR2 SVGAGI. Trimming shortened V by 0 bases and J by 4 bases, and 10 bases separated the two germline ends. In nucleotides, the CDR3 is TGTGCCAGCAGTTACTCCGCGACTACTTACAATGAGCAGTTCTTC. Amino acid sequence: CASSYSATTYNEQFF.

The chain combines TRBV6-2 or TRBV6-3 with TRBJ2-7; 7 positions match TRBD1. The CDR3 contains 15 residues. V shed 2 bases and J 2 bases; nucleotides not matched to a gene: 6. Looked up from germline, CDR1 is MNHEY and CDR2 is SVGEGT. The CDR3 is CASSYPPTGTYEQYF. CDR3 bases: TGTGCCAGCAGTTACCCGCCGACAGGGACCTACGAGCAGTACTTC.

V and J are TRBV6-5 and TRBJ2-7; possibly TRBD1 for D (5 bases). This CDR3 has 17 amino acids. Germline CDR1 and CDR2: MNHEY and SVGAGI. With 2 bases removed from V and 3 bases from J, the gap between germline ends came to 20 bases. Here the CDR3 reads CASSYTKALQGYYEQYF. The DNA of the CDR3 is TGTGCCAGCAGTTACACAAAGGCACTTCAGGGTTACTACGAGCAGTACTTC.

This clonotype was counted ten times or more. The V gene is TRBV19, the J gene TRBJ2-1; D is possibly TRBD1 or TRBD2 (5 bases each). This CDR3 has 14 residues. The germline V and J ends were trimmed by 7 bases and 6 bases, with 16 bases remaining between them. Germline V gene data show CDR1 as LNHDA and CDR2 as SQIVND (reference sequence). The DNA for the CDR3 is TGTGCCAGTACCCGGGACCCAAAGGCCAATGAGCAGTTCTTC. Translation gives CASTRDPKANEQFF.

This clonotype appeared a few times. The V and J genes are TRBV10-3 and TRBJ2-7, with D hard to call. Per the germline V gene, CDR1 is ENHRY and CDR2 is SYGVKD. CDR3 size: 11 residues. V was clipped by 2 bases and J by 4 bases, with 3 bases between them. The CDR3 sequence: CAISERYEQYF. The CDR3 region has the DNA TGTGCCATCAGTGAGCGGTACGAGCAGTACTTC.

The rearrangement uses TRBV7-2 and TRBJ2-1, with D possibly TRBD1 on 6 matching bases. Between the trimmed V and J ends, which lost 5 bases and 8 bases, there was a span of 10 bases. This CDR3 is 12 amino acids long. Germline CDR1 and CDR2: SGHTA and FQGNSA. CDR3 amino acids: CASSPTGDEQFF. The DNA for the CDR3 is TGTGCCAGCAGCCCGACAGGAGATGAGCAGTTCTTC.

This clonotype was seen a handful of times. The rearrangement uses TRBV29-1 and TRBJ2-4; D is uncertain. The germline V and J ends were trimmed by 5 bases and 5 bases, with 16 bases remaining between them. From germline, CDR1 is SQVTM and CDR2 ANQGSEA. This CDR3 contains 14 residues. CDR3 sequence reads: CSVPGEGPQNIQYF. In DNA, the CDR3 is TGCAGCGTTCCCGGCGAAGGCCCCCAAAACATTCAGTACTTC.

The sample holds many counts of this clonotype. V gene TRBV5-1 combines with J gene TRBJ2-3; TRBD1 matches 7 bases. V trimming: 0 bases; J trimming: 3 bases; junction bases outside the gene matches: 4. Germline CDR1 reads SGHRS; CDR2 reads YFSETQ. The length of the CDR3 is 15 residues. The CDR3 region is CASSLVPGGTDTQYF. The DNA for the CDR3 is TGCGCCAGCAGCTTGGTGCCAGGGGGTACAGATACGCAGTATTTT.

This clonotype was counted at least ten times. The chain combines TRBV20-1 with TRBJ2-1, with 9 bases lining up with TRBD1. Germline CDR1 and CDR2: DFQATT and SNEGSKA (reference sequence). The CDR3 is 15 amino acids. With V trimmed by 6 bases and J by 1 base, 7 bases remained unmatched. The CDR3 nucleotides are TGCAGTGCGCTAGGGGACAGGGTGTCCTACAATGAGCAGTTCTTC. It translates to CSALGDRVSYNEQFF.

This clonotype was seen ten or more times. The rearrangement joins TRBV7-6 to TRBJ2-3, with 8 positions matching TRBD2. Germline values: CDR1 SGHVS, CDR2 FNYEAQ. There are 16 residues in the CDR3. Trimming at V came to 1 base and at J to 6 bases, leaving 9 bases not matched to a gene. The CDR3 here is CASSLGSGGPADTQYF. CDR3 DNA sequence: TGTGCCAGCAGCTTAGGCTCGGGGGGGCCAGCGGATACGCAGTATTTT.

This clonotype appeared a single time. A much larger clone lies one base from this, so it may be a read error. The CDR3 DNA is TGCAGCACGGGCCAGCAACAAGAGACCCAGTACTTC. This codes for CSTGQQQETQYF. The chain combines TRBV29-1 with TRBJ2-5; D remains unclear. Trimming removed 8 bases from V and 2 bases from J, with 12 bases in between. CDR1 and CDR2 from the germline V gene are SQVTM and ANQGSEA. This CDR3 is built from 12 residues. Full variable domain (rest looked up from reference TRBV29-1 and TRBJ2-5): SAVISQKPSRDICQRGTSLTIQCQVDSQVTMMFWYRQQPGQSLTLIATANQGSEATYESGFVIDKFPISRPNLTFSTLTVSNMSPEDSSIYLCSTGQQQETQYFGPGTRLLVL.

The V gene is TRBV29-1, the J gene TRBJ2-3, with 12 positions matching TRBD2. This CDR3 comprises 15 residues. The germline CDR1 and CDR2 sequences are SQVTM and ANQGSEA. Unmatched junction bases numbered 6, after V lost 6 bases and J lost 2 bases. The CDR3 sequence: CSVMTSGGLTDTQYF. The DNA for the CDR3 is TGCAGCGTGATGACTAGCGGGGGCCTCACAGATACGCAGTATTTT.

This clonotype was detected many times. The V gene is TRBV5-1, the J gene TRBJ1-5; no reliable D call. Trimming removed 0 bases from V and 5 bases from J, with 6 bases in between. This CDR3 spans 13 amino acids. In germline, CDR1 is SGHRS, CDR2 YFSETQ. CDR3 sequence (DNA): TGCGCCAGCAGCTTGGAAGGACATCAGCCCCAGCATTTT. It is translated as CASSLEGHQPQHF.

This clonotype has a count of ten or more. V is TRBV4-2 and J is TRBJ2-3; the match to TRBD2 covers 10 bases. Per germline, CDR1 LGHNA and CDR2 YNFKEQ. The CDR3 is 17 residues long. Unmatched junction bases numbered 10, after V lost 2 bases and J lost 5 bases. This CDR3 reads CASSQTSGGAPEDTQYF. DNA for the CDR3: TGTGCCAGCAGCCAAACAAGCGGGGGGGCCCCTGAAGATACGCAGTATTTT.

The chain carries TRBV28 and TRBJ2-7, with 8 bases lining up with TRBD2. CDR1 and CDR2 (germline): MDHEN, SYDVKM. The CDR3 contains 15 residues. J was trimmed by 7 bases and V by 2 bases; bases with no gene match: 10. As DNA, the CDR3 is TGTGCCAGCAGTTTACCCTCGGGGGGGCAGCGGGAGCAGTACTTC. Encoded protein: CASSLPSGGQREQYF. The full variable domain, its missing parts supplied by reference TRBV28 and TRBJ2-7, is DVKVTQSSRYLVKRTGEKVFLECVQDMDHENMFWYRQDPGLGLRLIYFSYDVKMKEKGDIPEGYSVSREKKERFSLILESASTNQTSMYLCASSLPSGGQREQYFGPGTRLTVT.

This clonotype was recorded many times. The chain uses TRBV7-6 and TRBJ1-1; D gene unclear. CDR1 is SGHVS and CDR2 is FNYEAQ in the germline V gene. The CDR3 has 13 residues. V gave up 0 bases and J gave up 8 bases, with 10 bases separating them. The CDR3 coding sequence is TGTGCCAGCAGCTTAGCGAGAGGCAGGGAAGCTTTCTTT. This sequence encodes CASSLARGREAFF.

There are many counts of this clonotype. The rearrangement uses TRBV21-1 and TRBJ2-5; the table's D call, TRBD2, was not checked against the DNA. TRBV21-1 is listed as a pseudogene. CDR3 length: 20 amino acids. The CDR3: CASSKSFGGNRGRDQETQYF. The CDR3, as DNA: TGTGCCAGCAGCAAATCATTTGGCGGGAACCGAGGCAGGGACCAAGAGACCCAGTACTTC.

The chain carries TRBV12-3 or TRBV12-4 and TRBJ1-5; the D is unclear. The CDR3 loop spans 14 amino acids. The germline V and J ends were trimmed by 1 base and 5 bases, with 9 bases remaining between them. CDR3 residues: CASSLVAQDQPQHF. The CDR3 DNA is TGTGCCAGCAGTTTAGTGGCCCAGGATCAGCCCCAGCATTTT.

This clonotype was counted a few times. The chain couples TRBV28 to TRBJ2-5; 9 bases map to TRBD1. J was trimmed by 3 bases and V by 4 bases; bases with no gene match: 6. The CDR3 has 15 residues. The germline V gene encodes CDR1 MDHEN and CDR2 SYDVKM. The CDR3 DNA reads TGTGCCAGCAGTTCCCAGGACAGGGGAAAAGAGACCCAGTACTTC. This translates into CASSSQDRGKETQYF.

The CDR3 sequence is CASSEGRSNEKLFF. The CDR3 coding sequence is TGTGCCAGCAGCGAGGGACGAAGTAATGAAAAACTGTTTTTT. The chain combines TRBV7-9 with TRBJ1-4; tentative D call: TRBD1 (5 bases). This CDR3 comprises 14 residues. Trimming took 5 bases from V and 4 from J, leaving 11 bases between them. Germline V gene lookup returns CDR1 SEHNR and CDR2 FQNEAQ (reference sequence).

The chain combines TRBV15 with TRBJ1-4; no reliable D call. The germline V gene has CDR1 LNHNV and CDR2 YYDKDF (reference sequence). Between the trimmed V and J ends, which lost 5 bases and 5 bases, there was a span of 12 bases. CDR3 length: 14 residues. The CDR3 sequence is CATSATGINEKLFF. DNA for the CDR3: TGTGCCACCAGCGCGACCGGGATAAATGAAAAACTGTTTTTT.

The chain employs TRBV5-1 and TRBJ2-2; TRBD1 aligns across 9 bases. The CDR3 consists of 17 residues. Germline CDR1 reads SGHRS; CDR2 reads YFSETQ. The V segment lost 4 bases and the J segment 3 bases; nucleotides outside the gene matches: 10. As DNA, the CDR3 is TGCGCCAGCAGCCCCCAACCGGGACAGGGATACACCGGGGAGCTGTTTTTT. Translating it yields CASSPQPGQGYTGELFF.

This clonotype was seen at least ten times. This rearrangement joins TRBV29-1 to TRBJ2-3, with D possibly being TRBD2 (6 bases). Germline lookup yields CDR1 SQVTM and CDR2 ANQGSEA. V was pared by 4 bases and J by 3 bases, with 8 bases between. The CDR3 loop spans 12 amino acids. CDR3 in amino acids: CSVGGATDTQYF. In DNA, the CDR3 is TGCAGCGTTGGCGGGGCGACAGATACGCAGTATTTT.

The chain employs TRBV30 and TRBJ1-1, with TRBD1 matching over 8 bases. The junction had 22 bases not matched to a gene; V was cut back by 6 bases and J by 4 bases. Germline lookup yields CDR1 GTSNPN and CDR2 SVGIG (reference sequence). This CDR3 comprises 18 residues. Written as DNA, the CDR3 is TGTGCCTGCCACAGGGGACAGGTTAAAGGGACTCCATCCACTGAAGCTTTCTTT. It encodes CACHRGQVKGTPSTEAFF.

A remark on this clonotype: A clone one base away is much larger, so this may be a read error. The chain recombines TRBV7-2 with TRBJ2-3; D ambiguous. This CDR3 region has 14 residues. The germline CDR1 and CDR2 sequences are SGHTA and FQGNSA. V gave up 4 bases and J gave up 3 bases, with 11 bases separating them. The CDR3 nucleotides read TGTACCAGCAGCTATTTTTTGGGAACAGATACGCAGTATTTT. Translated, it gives CTSSYFLGTDTQYF.

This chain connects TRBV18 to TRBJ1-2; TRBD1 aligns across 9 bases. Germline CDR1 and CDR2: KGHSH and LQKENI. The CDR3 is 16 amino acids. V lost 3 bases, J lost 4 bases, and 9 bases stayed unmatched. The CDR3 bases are TGTGCCAGCTCACCCTTAGGGGACAGGGCGGCCTATGGCTACACCTTC. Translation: CASSPLGDRAAYGYTF.

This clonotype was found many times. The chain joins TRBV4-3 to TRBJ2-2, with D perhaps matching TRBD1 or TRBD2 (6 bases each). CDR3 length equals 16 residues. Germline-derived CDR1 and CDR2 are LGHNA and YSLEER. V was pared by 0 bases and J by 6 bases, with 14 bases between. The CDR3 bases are TGCGCCAGCAGCCAAGATCCCGGGGGCCAGGCCGGGGAGCTGTTTTTT. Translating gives CASSQDPGGQAGELFF.